This T cell receptor (beta chain) was recovered during a study of blood T cell repertoires in COVID-19. The repertoire was sequenced with immunoSEQ multiplex PCR; TCRdb's copy has only in-frame clones and lacks some. The sample shows about 50,000 clones, about 89% of them seen only once. Per germline, CDR1 MNHEY and CDR2 SVGAGI. There are 15 residues in the CDR3. V gave up 0 bases and J gave up 5 bases, with 11 bases separating them. Points on this clone: The sample carries other DNA sequences with the same CDR3.

This chain joins TRBV6-5 and TRBJ2-1, with D maybe TRBD2 (6 bases). The sequencing input was peripheral blood. This clonotype was sampled from a human donor in a cohort sampled during active COVID-19. CDR3 in amino acids: CASSYSTRRNNEQFF. CDR3 in DNA: TGTGCCAGCAGTTACTCGACTAGGCGGAACAATGAGCAGTTCTTC.